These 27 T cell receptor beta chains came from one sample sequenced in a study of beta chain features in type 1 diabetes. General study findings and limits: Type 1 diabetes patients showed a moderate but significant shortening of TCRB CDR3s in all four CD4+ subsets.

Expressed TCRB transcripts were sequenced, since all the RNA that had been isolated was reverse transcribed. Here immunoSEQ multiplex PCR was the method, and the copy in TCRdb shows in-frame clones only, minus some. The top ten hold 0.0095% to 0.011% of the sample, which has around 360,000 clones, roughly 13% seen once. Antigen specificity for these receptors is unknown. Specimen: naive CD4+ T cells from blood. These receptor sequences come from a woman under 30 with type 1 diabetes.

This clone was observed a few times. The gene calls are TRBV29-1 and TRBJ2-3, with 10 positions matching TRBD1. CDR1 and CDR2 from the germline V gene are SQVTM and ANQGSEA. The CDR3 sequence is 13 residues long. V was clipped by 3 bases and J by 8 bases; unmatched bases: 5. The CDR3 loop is CSVERQGAGTQYF. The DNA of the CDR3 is TGCAGCGTTGAGAGACAGGGGGCTGGTACGCAGTATTTT.

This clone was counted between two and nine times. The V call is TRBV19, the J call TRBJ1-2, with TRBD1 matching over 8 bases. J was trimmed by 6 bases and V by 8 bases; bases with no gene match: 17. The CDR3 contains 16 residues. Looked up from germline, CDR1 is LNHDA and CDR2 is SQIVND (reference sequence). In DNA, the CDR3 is TGTGCCAGTCGGCCACCGTATGCAGGGGGCGTAAATGGCTACACCTTC. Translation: CASRPPYAGGVNGYTF.

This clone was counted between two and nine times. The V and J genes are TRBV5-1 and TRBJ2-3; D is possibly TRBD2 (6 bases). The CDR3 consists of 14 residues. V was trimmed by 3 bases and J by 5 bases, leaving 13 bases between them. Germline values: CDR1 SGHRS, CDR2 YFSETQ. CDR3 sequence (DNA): TGCGCCAGCAGCTACTCGGGACTCGGAGATACGCAGTATTTT. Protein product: CASSYSGLGDTQYF. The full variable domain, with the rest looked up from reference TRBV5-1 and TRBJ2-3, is KAGVTQTPRYLIKTRGQQVTLSCSPISGHRSVSWYQQTPGQGLQFLFEYFSETQRNKGNFPGRFSGRQFSNSRSEMNVSTLELGDSALYLCASSYSGLGDTQYFGPGTRLTVL.

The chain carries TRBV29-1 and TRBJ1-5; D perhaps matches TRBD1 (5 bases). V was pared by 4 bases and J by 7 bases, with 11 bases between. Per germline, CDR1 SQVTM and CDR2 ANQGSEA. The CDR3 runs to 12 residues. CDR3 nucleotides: TGCAGCGTTGGGGGCGAGAAGCAGCCCCAGCATTTT. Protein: CSVGGEKQPQHF.

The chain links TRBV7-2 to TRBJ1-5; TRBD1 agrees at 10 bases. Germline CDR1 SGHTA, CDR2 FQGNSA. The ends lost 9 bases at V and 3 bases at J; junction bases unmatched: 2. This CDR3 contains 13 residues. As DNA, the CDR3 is TGTGCCAGTGGGACAGGGGCCAATCAGCCCCAGCATTTT. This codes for CASGTGANQPQHF.

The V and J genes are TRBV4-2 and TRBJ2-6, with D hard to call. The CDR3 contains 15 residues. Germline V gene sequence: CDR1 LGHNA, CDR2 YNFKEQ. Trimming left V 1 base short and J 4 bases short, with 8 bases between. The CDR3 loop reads CASSQGGRGANVLTF. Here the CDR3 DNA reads TGTGCCAGCAGCCAAGGAGGCCGGGGGGCCAACGTCCTGACTTTC.

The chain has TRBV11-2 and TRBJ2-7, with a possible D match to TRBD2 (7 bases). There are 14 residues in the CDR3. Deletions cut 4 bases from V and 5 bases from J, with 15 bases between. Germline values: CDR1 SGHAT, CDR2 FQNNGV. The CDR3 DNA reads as TGTGCCAGCAGCTCCGGGGGGCGACGACACGAGCAGTACTTC. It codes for CASSSGGRRHEQYF.

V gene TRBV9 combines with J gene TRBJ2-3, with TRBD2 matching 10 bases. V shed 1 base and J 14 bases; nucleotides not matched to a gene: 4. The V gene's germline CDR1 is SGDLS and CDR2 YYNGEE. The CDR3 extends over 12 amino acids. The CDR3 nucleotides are TGTGCCAGCAGCGTAAGCGGGAGGGCCATGTATTTT. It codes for CASSVSGRAMYF. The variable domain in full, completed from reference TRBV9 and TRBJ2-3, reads DSGVTQTPKHLITATGQRVTLRCSPRSGDLSVYWYQQSLDQGLQFLIQYYNGEERAKGNILERFSAQQFPDLHSELNLSSLELGDSALYFCASSVSGRAMYFGPGTRLTVL.

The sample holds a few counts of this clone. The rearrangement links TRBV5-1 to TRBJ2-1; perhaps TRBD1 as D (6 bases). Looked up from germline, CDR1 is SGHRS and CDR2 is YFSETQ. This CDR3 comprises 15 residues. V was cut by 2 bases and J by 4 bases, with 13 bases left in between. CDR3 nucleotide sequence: TGCGCCAGCAGCTTTCAGGGGACGGGTTACAATGAGCAGTTCTTC. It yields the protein CASSFQGTGYNEQFF.

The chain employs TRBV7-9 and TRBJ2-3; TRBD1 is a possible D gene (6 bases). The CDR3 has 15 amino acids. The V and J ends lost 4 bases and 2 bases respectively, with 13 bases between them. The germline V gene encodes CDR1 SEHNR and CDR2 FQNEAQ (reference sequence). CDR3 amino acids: CASSSGQINTDTQYF. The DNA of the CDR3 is TGTGCCAGCAGCTCCGGACAGATAAACACAGATACGCAGTATTTT.

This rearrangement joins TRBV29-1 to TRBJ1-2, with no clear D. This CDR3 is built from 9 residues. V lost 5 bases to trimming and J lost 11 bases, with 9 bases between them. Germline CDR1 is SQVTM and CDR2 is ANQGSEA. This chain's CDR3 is CSVFPHYTF. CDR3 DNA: TGCAGCGTTTTTCCACATTACACCTTC.

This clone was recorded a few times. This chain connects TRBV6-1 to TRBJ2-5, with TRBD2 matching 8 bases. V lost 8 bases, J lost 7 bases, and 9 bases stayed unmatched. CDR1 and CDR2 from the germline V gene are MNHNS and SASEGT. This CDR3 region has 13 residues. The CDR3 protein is CASEVVLAGTQYF. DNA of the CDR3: TGTGCCAGCGAGGTAGTGCTAGCGGGGACCCAGTACTTC.

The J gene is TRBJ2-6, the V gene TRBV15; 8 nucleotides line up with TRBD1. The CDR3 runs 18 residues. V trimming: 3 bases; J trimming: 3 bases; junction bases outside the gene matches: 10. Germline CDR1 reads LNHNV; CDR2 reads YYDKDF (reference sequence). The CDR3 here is CATSSIDRGRVGANVLTF. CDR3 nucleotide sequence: TGTGCCACCAGCAGTATAGACAGGGGTAGGGTTGGGGCCAACGTCCTGACTTTC.

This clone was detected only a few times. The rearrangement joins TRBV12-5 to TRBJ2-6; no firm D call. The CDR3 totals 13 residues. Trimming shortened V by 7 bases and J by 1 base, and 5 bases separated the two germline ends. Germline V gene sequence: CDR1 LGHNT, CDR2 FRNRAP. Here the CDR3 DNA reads TGTGCTAGTGTCCTGTCTGGGGCCAACGTCCTGACTTTC. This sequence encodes CASVLSGANVLTF.

CDR3 in DNA: TGCAGCGTTGAAGGGACAGGGGGCCCCAACTATGGCTACACCTTC. Protein product: CSVEGTGGPNYGYTF. The chain couples TRBV29-1 to TRBJ1-2; 11 nucleotides align to TRBD1. CDR1 and CDR2 (germline): SQVTM, ANQGSEA. The CDR3 runs to 15 residues. V dropped 1 base and J dropped 2; count of bases not matched to a gene: 3. The variable domain in full, with the rest retrieved from reference TRBV29-1 and TRBJ1-2, is SAVISQKPSRDICQRGTSLTIQCQVDSQVTMMFWYRQQPGQSLTLIATANQGSEATYESGFVIDKFPISRPNLTFSTLTVSNMSPEDSSIYLCSVEGTGGPNYGYTFGSGTRLTVV.

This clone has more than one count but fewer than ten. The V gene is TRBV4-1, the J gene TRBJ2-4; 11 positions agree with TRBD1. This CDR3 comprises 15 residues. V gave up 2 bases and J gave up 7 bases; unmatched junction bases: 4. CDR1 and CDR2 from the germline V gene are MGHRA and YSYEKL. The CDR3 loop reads CASSQPRDRGNIQYF. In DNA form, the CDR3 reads TGCGCCAGCAGCCAACCCCGGGACAGGGGGAACATTCAGTACTTC.

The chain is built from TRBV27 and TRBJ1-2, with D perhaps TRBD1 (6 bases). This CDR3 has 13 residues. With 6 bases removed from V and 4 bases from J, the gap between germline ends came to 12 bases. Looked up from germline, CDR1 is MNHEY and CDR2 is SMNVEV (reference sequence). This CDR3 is CASRPQGFYGYTF. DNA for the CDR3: TGTGCCAGCAGACCACAGGGATTCTATGGCTACACCTTC.

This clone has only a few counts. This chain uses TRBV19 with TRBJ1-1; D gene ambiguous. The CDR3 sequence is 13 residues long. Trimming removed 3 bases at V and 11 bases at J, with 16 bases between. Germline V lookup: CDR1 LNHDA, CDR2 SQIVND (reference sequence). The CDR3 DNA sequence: TGTGCCAGTAGTATCAGAGCTGAGGGTTTGGCTTTCTTT. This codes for CASSIRAEGLAFF.

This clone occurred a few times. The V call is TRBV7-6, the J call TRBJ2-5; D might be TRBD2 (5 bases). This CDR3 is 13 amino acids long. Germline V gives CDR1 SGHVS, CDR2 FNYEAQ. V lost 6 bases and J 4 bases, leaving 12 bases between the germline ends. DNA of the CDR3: TGTGCCAGCAGATCTGGTGGAGGAGAGACCCAGTACTTC. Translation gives CASRSGGGETQYF.

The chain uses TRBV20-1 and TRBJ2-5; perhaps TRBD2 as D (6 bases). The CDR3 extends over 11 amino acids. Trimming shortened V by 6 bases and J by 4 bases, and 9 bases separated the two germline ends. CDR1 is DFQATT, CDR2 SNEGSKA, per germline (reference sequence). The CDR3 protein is CSAGRSETQYF. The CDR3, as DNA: TGCAGTGCCGGGAGATCAGAGACCCAGTACTTC.

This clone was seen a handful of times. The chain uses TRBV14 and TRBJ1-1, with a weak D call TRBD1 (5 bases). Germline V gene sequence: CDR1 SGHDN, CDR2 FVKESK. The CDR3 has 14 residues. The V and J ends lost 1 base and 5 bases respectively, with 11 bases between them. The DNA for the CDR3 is TGTGCCAGCAGCCAAGGTTGGGGGGAAACTGAAGCTTTCTTT. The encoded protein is CASSQGWGETEAFF.

Here the CDR3 DNA reads TGTGCCAGCAGCCCCTGGACAGGGCCAAACTATGGCTACACCTTC. Encoded protein: CASSPWTGPNYGYTF. The V gene is TRBV7-2, the J gene TRBJ1-2, with 8 bases fitting TRBD1. CDR1 SGHTA and CDR2 FQGNSA come from the germline V gene. The CDR3 runs 15 residues. With 5 bases clipped from V and 2 bases from J, the junction kept 7 bases outside the gene matches.

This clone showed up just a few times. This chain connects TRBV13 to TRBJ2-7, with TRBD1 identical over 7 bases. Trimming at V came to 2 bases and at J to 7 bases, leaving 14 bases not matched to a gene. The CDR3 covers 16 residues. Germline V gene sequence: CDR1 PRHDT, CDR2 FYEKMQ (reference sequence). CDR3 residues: CASSLRGRGGLMEQYF. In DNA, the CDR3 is TGTGCCAGCAGCTTAAGGGGGCGAGGTGGTTTGATGGAGCAGTACTTC.

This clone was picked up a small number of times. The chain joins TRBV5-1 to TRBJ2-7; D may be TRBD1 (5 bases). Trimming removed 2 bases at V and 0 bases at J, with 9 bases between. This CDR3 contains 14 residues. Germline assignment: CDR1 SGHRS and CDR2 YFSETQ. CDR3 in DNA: TGCGCCAGCAGCTTAACAGGAACCTCCTACGAGCAGTACTTC. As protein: CASSLTGTSYEQYF. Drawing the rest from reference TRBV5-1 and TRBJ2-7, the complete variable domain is KAGVTQTPRYLIKTRGQQVTLSCSPISGHRSVSWYQQTPGQGLQFLFEYFSETQRNKGNFPGRFSGRQFSNSRSEMNVSTLELGDSALYLCASSLTGTSYEQYFGPGTRLTVT.

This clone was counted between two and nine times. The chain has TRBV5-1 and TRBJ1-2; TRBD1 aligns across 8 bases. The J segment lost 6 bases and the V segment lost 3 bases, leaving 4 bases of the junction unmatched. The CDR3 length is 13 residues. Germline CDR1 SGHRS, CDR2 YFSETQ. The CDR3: CASSSDRGNGYTF. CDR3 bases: TGCGCCAGCAGCTCCGACAGGGGTAATGGCTACACCTTC. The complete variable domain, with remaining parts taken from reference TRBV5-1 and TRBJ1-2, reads KAGVTQTPRYLIKTRGQQVTLSCSPISGHRSVSWYQQTPGQGLQFLFEYFSETQRNKGNFPGRFSGRQFSNSRSEMNVSTLELGDSALYLCASSSDRGNGYTFGSGTRLTVV.

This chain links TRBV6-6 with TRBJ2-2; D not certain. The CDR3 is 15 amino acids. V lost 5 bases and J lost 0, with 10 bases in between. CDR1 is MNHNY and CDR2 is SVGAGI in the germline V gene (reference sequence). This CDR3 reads CASSPSVANTGELFF. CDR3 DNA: TGTGCCAGCAGTCCAAGCGTTGCGAACACCGGGGAGCTGTTTTTT.

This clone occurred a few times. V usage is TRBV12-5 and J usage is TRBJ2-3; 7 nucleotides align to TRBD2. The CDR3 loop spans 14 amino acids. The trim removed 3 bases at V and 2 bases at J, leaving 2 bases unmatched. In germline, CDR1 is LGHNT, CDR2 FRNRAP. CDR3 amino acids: CASGFGDYTDTQYF. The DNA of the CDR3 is TGTGCTAGTGGTTTCGGGGACTACACAGATACGCAGTATTTT.